One sample yielded the 10 T cell receptor beta chains listed below, sequenced in a study of cytomegalovirus exposure and HLA in healthy donors. Sequencing was performed with immunoSEQ multiplex PCR; in TCRdb, only in-frame clones are kept and a portion is missing. This sample has around 190,000 clones, with roughly 86% found just once. The sample was PBMCs. Source of these receptors: a young woman in good health and CMV-seronegative.

This rearrangement joins TRBV1 to TRBJ2-1; TRBD2, the table's D call, lacks a check against the DNA. TRBV1 is a known pseudogene. CDR3 length: 18 residues. CDR3 DNA: TGCACCAGCAGCCAAGTCCCCACTCTAGCGGCCGGGAACAATGAGCAGTTCTTC. This gives the protein CTSSQVPTLAAGNNEQFF.

V is TRBV19 and J is TRBJ2-3; TRBD2 agrees at 13 bases. This CDR3 comprises 15 residues. The germline V gene encodes CDR1 LNHDA and CDR2 SQIVND (reference sequence). V shed 4 bases, J shed 11 bases, and the junction held 9 bases outside the gene matches. CDR3 sequence reads: CASSTTTSGRAGQYF. The CDR3 nucleotides are TGTGCCAGTAGTACCACTACTAGCGGGAGGGCGGGGCAGTATTTT.

The J gene is TRBJ2-7, the V gene TRBV9, with TRBD1 as a possible D gene (6 bases). CDR1 and CDR2 from the germline V gene are SGDLS and YYNGEE. Trimming stripped 4 bases from V and 3 bases from J, with 17 bases between. This CDR3 region has 15 residues. The chain's CDR3 is CASSLGPRGGYEQYF. CDR3 bases: TGTGCCAGCAGCCTAGGGCCCAGGGGCGGCTACGAGCAGTACTTC.

This CDR3 reads CASSTQLAGIDANTGELFF. CDR3 sequence (DNA): TGCGCCAGCAGCACACAACTAGCGGGGATTGATGCGAACACCGGGGAGCTGTTTTTT. This chain connects TRBV10-1 to TRBJ2-2; TRBD2 matches 10 bases. V lost 6 bases and J lost 0; bases outside the gene matches: 13. The CDR3 runs 19 residues. Per the germline V gene, CDR1 is WNHNN and CDR2 is SYGVQD (reference sequence).

This chain uses TRBV14 with TRBJ1-1; the D is unclear. Germline lookup yields CDR1 SGHDN and CDR2 FVKESK. This CDR3 contains 11 residues. The V gene lost 1 base and the J gene lost 8 bases, with 5 bases spanning the gap. In DNA, the CDR3 is TGTGCCAGCAGCCAAGCGCGGGAAGCTTTCTTT. Protein sequence: CASSQAREAFF.

This clone was seen just once. The gene calls are TRBV7-8 and TRBJ1-3; TRBD1 might be the D (5 bases). Germline lookup yields CDR1 SGHVS and CDR2 FQNEAQ. The CDR3 sequence is 15 residues long. Trimming shortened V by 5 bases and J by 3 bases, and 14 bases separated the two germline ends. The CDR3 DNA reads as TGTGCCAGCAGCCTTCGCAGGGAAGGTGGAAACACCATATATTTT. This codes for CASSLRREGGNTIYF.

The rearrangement uses TRBV14 and TRBJ2-4, with D unclear. Trimming took 0 bases from V and 12 from J, leaving 21 bases between them. Germline values: CDR1 SGHDN, CDR2 FVKESK. CDR3 length equals 16 residues. The CDR3 DNA follows: TGTGCCAGCAGCCAAGACCCGCGGAGCCCGCATATCACTCAGTACTTC. Translated: CASSQDPRSPHITQYF.

This rearrangement joins TRBV9 to TRBJ2-1, with D possibly being TRBD1 (6 bases). The V gene lost 3 bases and the J gene lost 0 bases, with 7 bases spanning the gap. The CDR3 has 14 amino acids. In germline, CDR1 is SGDLS, CDR2 YYNGEE. DNA for the CDR3: TGTGCCAGCAGCGGGACAGTCTCCTACAATGAGCAGTTCTTC. Translating gives CASSGTVSYNEQFF.

The chain employs TRBV6-5 and TRBJ2-1; no clear D. The V and J ends lost 2 bases and 4 bases respectively, with 6 bases between them. This CDR3 spans 13 amino acids. Germline V gives CDR1 MNHEY, CDR2 SVGAGI. The CDR3 region has the DNA TGTGCCAGCAGTTACGCCGGTTACAATGAGCAGTTCTTC. Amino acids: CASSYAGYNEQFF.

The rearrangement uses TRBV13 and TRBJ1-5, with 7 bases fitting TRBD1. V lost 5 bases, J lost 4 bases, and 8 bases stayed unmatched. This CDR3 spans 15 amino acids. CDR1 is PRHDT, CDR2 FYEKMQ, per germline (reference sequence). CDR3 nucleotides: TGTGCCAGCAGCATCAGACAGGGCTATAATCAGCCCCAGCATTTT. Its translation is CASSIRQGYNQPQHF. Drawing the rest from reference TRBV13 and TRBJ1-5, the complete variable domain is AAGVIQSPRHLIKEKRETATLKCYPIPRHDTVYWYQQGPGQDPQFLISFYEKMQSDKGSIPDRFSAQQFSDYHSELNMSSLELGDSALYFCASSIRQGYNQPQHFGDGTRLSIL.